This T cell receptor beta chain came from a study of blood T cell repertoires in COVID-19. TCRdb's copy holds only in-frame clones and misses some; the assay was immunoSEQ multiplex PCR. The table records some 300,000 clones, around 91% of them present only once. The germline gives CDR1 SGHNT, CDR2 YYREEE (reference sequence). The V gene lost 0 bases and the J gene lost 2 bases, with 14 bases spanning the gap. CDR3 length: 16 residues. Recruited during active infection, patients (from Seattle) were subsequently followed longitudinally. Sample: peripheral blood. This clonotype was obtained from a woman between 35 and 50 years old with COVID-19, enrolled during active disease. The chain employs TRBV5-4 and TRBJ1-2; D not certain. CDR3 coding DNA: TGTGCCAGCAGCTTGGCATGGAGGGAGACAAACTATGGCTACACCTTC. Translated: CASSLAWRETNYGYTF.